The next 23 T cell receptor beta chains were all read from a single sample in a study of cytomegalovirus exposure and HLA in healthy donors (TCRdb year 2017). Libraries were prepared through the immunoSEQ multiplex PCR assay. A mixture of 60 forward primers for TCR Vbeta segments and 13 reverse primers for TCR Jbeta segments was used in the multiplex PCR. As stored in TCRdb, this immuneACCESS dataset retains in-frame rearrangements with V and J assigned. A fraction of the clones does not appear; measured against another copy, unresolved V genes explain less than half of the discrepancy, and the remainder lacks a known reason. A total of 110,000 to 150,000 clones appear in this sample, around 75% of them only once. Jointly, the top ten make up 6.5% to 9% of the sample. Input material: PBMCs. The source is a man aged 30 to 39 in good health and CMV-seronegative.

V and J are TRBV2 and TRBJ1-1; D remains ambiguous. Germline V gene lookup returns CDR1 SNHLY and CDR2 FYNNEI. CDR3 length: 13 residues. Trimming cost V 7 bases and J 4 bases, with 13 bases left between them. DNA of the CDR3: TGTGCCAGCATTTATGGCGGAGTCACTGAAGCTTTCTTT. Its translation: CASIYGGVTEAFF.

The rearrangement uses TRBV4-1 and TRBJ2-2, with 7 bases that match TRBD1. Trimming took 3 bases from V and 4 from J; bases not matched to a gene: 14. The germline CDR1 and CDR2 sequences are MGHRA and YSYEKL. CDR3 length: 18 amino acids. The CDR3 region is CASSQRENQGVFTGELFF. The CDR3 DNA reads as TGCGCCAGCAGCCAGCGAGAAAACCAGGGGGTGTTCACCGGGGAGCTGTTTTTT.

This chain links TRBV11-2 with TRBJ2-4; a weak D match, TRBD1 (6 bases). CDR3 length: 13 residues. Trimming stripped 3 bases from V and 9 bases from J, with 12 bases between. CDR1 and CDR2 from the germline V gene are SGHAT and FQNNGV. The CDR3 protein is CASSFDRLGIQYF. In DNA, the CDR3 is TGTGCCAGCAGCTTCGACAGGCTCGGCATTCAGTACTTC.

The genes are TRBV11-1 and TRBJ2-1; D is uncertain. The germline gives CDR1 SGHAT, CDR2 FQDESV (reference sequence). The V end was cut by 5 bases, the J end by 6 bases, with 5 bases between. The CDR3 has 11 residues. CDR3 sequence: CASSASNEQFF. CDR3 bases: TGTGCCAGCAGCGCTAGCAATGAGCAGTTCTTC. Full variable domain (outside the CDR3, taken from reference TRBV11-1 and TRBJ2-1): EAEVAQSPRYKITEKSQAVAFWCDPISGHATLYWYRQILGQGPELLVQFQDESVVDDSQLPKDRFSAERLKGVDSTLKIQPAELGDSAMYLCASSASNEQFFGPGTRLTVL.

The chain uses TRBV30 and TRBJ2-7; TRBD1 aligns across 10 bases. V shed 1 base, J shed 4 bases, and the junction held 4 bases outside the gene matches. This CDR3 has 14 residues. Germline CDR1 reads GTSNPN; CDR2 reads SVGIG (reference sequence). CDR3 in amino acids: CAWSGGQGGYEQYF. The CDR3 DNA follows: TGTGCCTGGAGTGGAGGACAGGGGGGATACGAGCAGTACTTC. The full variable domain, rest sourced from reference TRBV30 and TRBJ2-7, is SQTIHQWPATLVQPVGSPLSLECTVEGTSNPNLYWYRQAAGRGLQLLFYSVGIGQISSEVPQNLSASRPQDRQFILSSKKLLLSDSGFYLCAWSGGQGGYEQYFGPGTRLTVT.

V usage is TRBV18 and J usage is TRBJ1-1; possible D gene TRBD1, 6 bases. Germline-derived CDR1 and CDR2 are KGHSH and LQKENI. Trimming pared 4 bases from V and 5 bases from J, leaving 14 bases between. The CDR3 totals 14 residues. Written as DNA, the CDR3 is TGTGCCAGCTCACTAGGGGGGGAAGGGACTGAAGCTTTCTTT. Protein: CASSLGGEGTEAFF.

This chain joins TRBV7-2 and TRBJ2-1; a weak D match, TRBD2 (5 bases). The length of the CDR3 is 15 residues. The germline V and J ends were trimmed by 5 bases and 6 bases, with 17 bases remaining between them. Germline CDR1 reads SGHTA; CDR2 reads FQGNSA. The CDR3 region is CASSLWTSVINEQFF. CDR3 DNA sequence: TGTGCCAGCAGCCTATGGACTTCCGTCATCAATGAGCAGTTCTTC.

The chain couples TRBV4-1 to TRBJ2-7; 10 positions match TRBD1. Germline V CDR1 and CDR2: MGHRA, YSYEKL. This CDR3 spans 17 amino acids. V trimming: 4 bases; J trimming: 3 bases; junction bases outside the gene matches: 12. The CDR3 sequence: CASSPGLRDRGVYEQYF. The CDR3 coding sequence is TGCGCCAGCAGCCCAGGCCTCCGGGACAGGGGCGTCTACGAGCAGTACTTC.

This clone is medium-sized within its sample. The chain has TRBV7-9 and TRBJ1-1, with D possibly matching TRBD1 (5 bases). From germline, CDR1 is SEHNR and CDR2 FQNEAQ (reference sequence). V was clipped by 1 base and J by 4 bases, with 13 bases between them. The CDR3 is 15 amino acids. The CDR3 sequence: CASSLDGGGGTEAFF. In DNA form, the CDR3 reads TGTGCCAGCAGCTTAGATGGGGGAGGCGGCACTGAAGCTTTCTTT.

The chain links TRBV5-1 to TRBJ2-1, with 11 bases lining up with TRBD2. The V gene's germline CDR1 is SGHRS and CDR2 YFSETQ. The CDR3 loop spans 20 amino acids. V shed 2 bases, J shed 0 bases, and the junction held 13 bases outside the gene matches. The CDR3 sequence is CASSFIGLAGGLSSYNEQFF. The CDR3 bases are TGCGCCAGCAGCTTTATAGGGCTAGCGGGGGGCCTCAGCTCCTACAATGAGCAGTTCTTC.

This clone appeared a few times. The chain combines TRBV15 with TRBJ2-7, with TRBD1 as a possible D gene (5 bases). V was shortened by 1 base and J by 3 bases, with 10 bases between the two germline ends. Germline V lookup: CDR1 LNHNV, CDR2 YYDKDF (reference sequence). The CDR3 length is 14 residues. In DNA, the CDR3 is TGTGCCACCAGCAGAGGAGTGCAGGGCTACGAGCAGTACTTC. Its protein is CATSRGVQGYEQYF.

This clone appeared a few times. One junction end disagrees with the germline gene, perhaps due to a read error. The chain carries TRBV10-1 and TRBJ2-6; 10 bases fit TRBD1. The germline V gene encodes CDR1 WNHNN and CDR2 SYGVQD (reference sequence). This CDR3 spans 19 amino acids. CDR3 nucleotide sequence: TGCGCCAGCAGTGAGTTTCGGACAGGGGGGGACTCTGGGGCCAACGGCCTGACTTTC. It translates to CASSEFRTGGDSGANGLTF.

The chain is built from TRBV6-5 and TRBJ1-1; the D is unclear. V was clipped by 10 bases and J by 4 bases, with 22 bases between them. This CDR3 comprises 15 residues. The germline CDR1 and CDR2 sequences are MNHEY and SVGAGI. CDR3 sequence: CATRVRAGVRTEAFF. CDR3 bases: TGTGCCACCCGTGTACGAGCCGGGGTTCGCACTGAAGCTTTCTTT.

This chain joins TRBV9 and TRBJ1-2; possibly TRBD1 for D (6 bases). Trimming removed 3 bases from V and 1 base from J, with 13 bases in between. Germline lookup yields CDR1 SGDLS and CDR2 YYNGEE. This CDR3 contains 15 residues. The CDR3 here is CASSAQGSLNYGYTF. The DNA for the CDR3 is TGTGCCAGCAGCGCACAGGGCAGTCTTAACTATGGCTACACCTTC.

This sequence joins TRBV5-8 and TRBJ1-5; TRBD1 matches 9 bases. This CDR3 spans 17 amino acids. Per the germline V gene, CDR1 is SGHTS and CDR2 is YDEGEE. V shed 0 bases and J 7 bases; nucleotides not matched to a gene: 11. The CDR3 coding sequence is TGTGCCAGCAGCTTGGCCGGGACAGGGCGAGGCGGGCAGCCCCAGCATTTT. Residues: CASSLAGTGRGGQPQHF.

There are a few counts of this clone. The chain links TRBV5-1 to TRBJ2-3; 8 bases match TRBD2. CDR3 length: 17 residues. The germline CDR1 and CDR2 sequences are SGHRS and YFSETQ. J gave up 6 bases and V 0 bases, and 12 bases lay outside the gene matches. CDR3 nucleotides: TGCGCCAGCAGCTTGGGGTTTCGGGAGGGTCAGAGGGATACGCAGTATTTT. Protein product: CASSLGFREGQRDTQYF.

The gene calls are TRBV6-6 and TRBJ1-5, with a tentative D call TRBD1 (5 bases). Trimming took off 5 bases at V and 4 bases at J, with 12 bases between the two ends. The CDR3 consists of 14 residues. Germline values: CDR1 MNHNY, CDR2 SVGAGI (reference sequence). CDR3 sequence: CASSRGVGNQPQHF. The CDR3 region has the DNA TGTGCCAGCAGTCGGGGGGTCGGGAATCAGCCCCAGCATTTT.

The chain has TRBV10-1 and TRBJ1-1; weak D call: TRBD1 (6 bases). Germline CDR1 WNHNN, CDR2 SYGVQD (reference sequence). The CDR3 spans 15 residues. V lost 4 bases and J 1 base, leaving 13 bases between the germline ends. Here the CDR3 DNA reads TGCGCCAGCAGTGGTGGACAGCTTACGAACACTGAAGCTTTCTTT. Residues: CASSGGQLTNTEAFF.

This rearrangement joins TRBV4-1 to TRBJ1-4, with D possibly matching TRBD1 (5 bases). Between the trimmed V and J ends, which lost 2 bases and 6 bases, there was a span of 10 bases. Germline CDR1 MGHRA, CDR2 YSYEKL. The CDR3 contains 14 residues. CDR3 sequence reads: CASSQIETDEKLFF. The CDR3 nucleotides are TGCGCCAGCAGCCAAATCGAGACAGATGAAAAACTGTTTTTT.

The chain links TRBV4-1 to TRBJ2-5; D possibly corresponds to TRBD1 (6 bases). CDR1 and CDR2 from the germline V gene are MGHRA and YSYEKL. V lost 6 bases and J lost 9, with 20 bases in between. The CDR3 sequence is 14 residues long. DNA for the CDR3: TGCGCCAGCAGTCAACTTGAGGGGGTCGGGGCCCAGTACTTC. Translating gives CASSQLEGVGAQYF.

CDR3 DNA sequence: TGTGCCAGCAGCTCTACGGCGGCAGGGCTGAACACCGGGGAGCTGTTTTTT. Amino acids: CASSSTAAGLNTGELFF. The chain employs TRBV7-9 and TRBJ2-2; possibly TRBD1 for D (5 bases). V lost 4 bases to trimming and J lost 1 base, with 16 bases between them. In germline, CDR1 is SEHNR, CDR2 FQNEAQ (reference sequence). CDR3 length: 17 amino acids.

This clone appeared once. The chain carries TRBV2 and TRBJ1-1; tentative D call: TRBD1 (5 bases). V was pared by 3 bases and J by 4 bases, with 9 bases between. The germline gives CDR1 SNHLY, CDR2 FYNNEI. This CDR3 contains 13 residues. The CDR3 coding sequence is TGTGCCAGCAGTGAGCAGGGCTCCACTGAAGCTTTCTTT. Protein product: CASSEQGSTEAFF.

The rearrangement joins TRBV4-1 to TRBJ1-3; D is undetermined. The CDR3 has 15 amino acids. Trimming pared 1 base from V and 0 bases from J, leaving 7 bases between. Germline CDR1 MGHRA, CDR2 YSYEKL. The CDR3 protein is CASSQGHSSGNTIYF. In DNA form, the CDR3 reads TGCGCCAGCAGCCAAGGACACTCCTCTGGAAACACCATATATTTT.